The 11 T cell receptor beta chains listed next were all sequenced from one sample in a study of cytomegalovirus exposure and HLA in healthy donors. Amplification used 60 Vbeta primers and 13 Jbeta primers. Data came from immunoSEQ multiplex PCR; TCRdb stores just in-frame clones and leaves some out. The sample gives approximately 140,000 clones, 78% of which show up once; approximately 1.6% is in the top ten. The sample consisted of PBMCs. The receptors were sampled from a woman in her late teens or twenties in good health and CMV-seronegative.

J is TRBJ2-7 and V is TRBV27; TRBD1 might be the D (6 bases). Per the germline V gene, CDR1 is MNHEY and CDR2 is SMNVEV (reference sequence). This CDR3 region has 15 residues. Trimming cost V 2 bases and J 3 bases, with 14 bases left between them. The CDR3: CASSLSFAGDYEQYF. CDR3 bases: TGTGCCAGCAGTTTAAGCTTTGCAGGGGACTACGAGCAGTACTTC.

This clone was counted a single time. The V gene is TRBV29-1, the J gene TRBJ2-5, with D perhaps TRBD1 (5 bases). Gene TRBJ2-7 matches the end of the DNA better, so the J call may be wrong. In germline, CDR1 is SQVTM, CDR2 ANQGSEA. The CDR3 is 13 residues long. CDR3 sequence reads: CSVEEQGSYEQYF. CDR3 DNA: TGCAGCGTTGAGGAGCAGGGCTCTTACGAGCAGTACTTC.

The chain links TRBV30 to TRBJ1-3; D gene ambiguous. Germline V gives CDR1 GTSNPN, CDR2 SVGIG (reference sequence). The CDR3 loop spans 13 amino acids. The V end was cut by 3 bases, the J end by 0 bases, with 6 bases between. CDR3 residues: CAWRFYSGNTIYF. Written as DNA, the CDR3 is TGTGCCTGGAGGTTCTACTCTGGAAACACCATATATTTT.

This CDR3 is CASGVAGGNEQFF. CDR3 coding DNA: TGTGCCAGTGGAGTGGCGGGAGGTAATGAGCAGTTCTTC. The chain combines TRBV19 with TRBJ2-1; 8 bases align to TRBD2. The CDR3 runs 13 residues. With 8 bases clipped from V and 7 bases from J, the junction kept 7 bases outside the gene matches. The V gene's germline CDR1 is LNHDA and CDR2 SQIVND (reference sequence).

V is TRBV4-1 and J is TRBJ2-7, with 8 bases matching TRBD1. Germline V gene lookup returns CDR1 MGHRA and CDR2 YSYEKL. Unmatched junction bases numbered 2, after V lost 1 base and J lost 0 bases. The length of the CDR3 is 15 residues. The CDR3 nucleotides read TGCGCCAGCAGCCAAGGAGACAGGGGCTCCTACGAGCAGTACTTC. Its translation is CASSQGDRGSYEQYF.

This chain links TRBV18 with TRBJ2-5; D gene unclear. Germline values: CDR1 KGHSH, CDR2 LQKENI. This CDR3 region has 12 residues. The V end was cut by 4 bases, the J end by 1 base, with 4 bases between. The CDR3 nucleotides read TGTGCCAGCTCACTGGCCCAAGAGACCCAGTACTTC. It encodes CASSLAQETQYF.

This clone was recorded a few times. The V and J genes are TRBV6-6 and TRBJ2-1, with TRBD2 matching 10 bases. The CDR3 totals 15 residues. CDR1 is MNHNY and CDR2 is SVGAGI in the germline V gene (reference sequence). Trimming cost V 2 bases and J 5 bases; bases outside gene matches: 3. The CDR3 sequence is CASSYGTSANNEQFF. The CDR3 DNA follows: TGTGCCAGCAGTTACGGGACTAGCGCGAACAATGAGCAGTTCTTC.

The table lists this clone with a few counts. The chain combines TRBV19 with TRBJ2-2, with TRBD1 matching 7 bases. The CDR3 has 13 residues. Germline assignment: CDR1 LNHDA and CDR2 SQIVND (reference sequence). V gave up 6 bases and J gave up 4 bases; unmatched junction bases: 2. The CDR3 loop is CASRDRPTGELFF. CDR3 bases: TGTGCCAGTAGGGACAGGCCCACCGGGGAGCTGTTTTTT.

To note about this clone: One end of the junction is discordant with germline, which a read error may explain. The J gene is TRBJ2-5, the V gene TRBV5-1; D ambiguous. Germline values: CDR1 SGHRS, CDR2 YFSETQ. This CDR3 spans 12 amino acids. The CDR3, as DNA: TGCGCCAGCAGCGCCGTCCAAGAGGCCCAGTACTTC. It translates to CASSAVQEAQYF.

The V call is TRBV28, the J call TRBJ2-4, with 10 bases identical to TRBD1. This CDR3 region has 15 residues. J gave up 7 bases and V 6 bases, and 9 bases lay outside the gene matches. Germline CDR1 is MDHEN and CDR2 is SYDVKM. The CDR3 loop reads CASSPGQGYENIQYF. DNA for the CDR3: TGTGCCAGCAGCCCGGGACAGGGGTACGAGAACATTCAGTACTTC.

V is TRBV2 and J is TRBJ1-2, with 7 bases aligning to TRBD1. This CDR3 contains 14 residues. The V and J ends lost 5 bases and 7 bases, in that order; junction bases with no gene match: 10. CDR1 and CDR2 from the germline V gene are SNHLY and FYNNEI. This CDR3 reads CASSRQGPGGGYTF. The CDR3 nucleotides read TGTGCCAGCAGTCGACAGGGACCAGGAGGTGGCTACACCTTC.